This T cell receptor (beta chain) is drawn from a study of blood T cell repertoires in COVID-19. Germline V gene lookup returns CDR1 PRHDT and CDR2 FYEKMQ (reference sequence). V lost 3 bases and J 0 bases, leaving 12 bases between the germline ends. This CDR3 is 16 amino acids long. Sequencing was performed with immunoSEQ multiplex PCR; in TCRdb, only in-frame clones are kept and a portion is missing. The table includes around 300,000 clones, over 85% detected once. Recruitment covered about two dozen US areas and drew participants whose ages spanned about 18 to 100 years. Allocation to cohorts depended on clinical history reported by the participants.

This TCR derives from a woman younger than 45 who had recovered from COVID-19. Sequences were obtained from PBMCs or T cells enriched from blood (not recorded which). The genes are TRBV13 and TRBJ2-1; perhaps TRBD2 as D (5 bases). In DNA, the CDR3 is TGTGCCAGCAGCTTCCAAGCGGATCCCTCCTACAATGAGCAGTTCTTC. It translates to CASSFQADPSYNEQFF.